Below are 9 T cell receptor beta chains sequenced from a single sample in a study of CD8 T cells in ankylosing spondylitis. One entry per CDR3 protein, called by TCRdb with MiXCR from the 5' RACE reads. The sample carries 700,000 to 1,000,000 distinct CDR3 sequences, about an eighth recorded once. These receptors' targets are unknown. Whole-study findings and limits: Made up of roughly 8 highly homologous variants, a TCR beta motif appeared characteristic of ankylosing spondylitis blood.

Material for sequencing was blood, either unsorted or a sorted T cell fraction (not recorded which). These receptors all stem from a male donor with ankylosing spondylitis.

In its sample, this clonotype was seen a few times. The V gene is TRBV30, the J gene TRBJ1-5; D unresolved. Germline V gene sequence: CDR1 GTSNPN, CDR2 SVGIG (reference sequence). The CDR3 runs to 13 residues. Trimming cost V 3 bases and J 9 bases, with 15 bases left between them. The CDR3 DNA reads TGTGCCTGGAGCCGGAACCCCTTAGGGCCCCAGCATTTT. Translated, it gives CAWSRNPLGPQHF. The whole variable domain, filled in from reference TRBV30 and TRBJ1-5, reads SQTIHQWPATLVQPVGSPLSLECTVEGTSNPNLYWYRQAAGRGLQLLFYSVGIGQISSEVPQNLSASRPQDRQFILSSKKLLLSDSGFYLCAWSRNPLGPQHFGDGTRLSIL.

The chain has TRBV20-1 and TRBJ2-2; D is ambiguous. The CDR3 has 15 residues. Germline V lookup: CDR1 DFQATT, CDR2 SNEGSKA (reference sequence). V was cut by 1 base and J by 0 bases, with 9 bases left in between. This chain's CDR3 is CSARAPSANTGELFF. The CDR3 DNA is TGCAGTGCTAGAGCTCCCAGCGCGAACACCGGGGAGCTGTTTTTT.

This clonotype was seen many times. This chain links TRBV29-1 with TRBJ2-5; D may be TRBD1 or TRBD2 (5 bases each). The length of the CDR3 is 15 residues. V was clipped by 6 bases and J by 4 bases, with 21 bases between them. Germline lookup yields CDR1 SQVTM and CDR2 ANQGSEA. CDR3 protein: CSVALRGRVVETQYF. For the CDR3, the DNA is TGCAGCGTGGCCCTCCGGGGCAGGGTCGTAGAGACCCAGTACTTC. The variable domain in full, completed from reference TRBV29-1 and TRBJ2-5, reads SAVISQKPSRDICQRGTSLTIQCQVDSQVTMMFWYRQQPGQSLTLIATANQGSEATYESGFVIDKFPISRPNLTFSTLTVSNMSPEDSSIYLCSVALRGRVVETQYFGPGTRLLVL.

This clonotype showed up many times. The DNA of the CDR3 is TGTGCCAGCAGCGCTGGACAGGGGAACTATGGCTACACCTTC. Protein sequence: CASSAGQGNYGYTF. This chain uses TRBV9 with TRBJ1-2; TRBD1 agrees at 9 bases. CDR1 SGDLS and CDR2 YYNGEE come from the germline V gene. The CDR3 is 14 residues long. V trimming: 3 bases; J trimming: 2 bases; junction bases outside the gene matches: 2.

This clonotype was counted only a few times. The chain combines TRBV20-1 with TRBJ2-5; 12 nucleotides align to TRBD2. Germline V lookup: CDR1 DFQATT, CDR2 SNEGSKA (reference sequence). Trimming took 6 bases from V and 5 from J; bases not matched to a gene: 10. This CDR3 contains 15 residues. CDR3 sequence: CSARNPSGRGETQYF. In DNA, the CDR3 is TGCAGTGCCAGGAACCCTAGCGGGAGGGGGGAGACCCAGTACTTC.

The chain employs TRBV2 and TRBJ2-1; 9 bases agree with TRBD1. V trimming: 7 bases; J trimming: 5 bases; junction bases outside the gene matches: 3. The CDR3 runs 13 residues. Per germline, CDR1 SNHLY and CDR2 FYNNEI. The CDR3 loop is CASTWTGDNEQFF. The CDR3 DNA reads as TGTGCCAGCACCTGGACAGGGGACAATGAGCAGTTCTTC.

This clonotype was observed a few times. The chain carries TRBV7-3 and TRBJ1-3, with TRBD1 as a possible D gene (5 bases). Per the germline V gene, CDR1 is SGHTA and CDR2 is FQGTGA. Trimming removed 5 bases from V and 4 bases from J, with 12 bases in between. The CDR3 runs to 14 residues. The DNA for the CDR3 is TGTGCCAGCAGCGCCGGGGGAGCAGGAAACACCATATATTTT. Protein product: CASSAGGAGNTIYF.

This clonotype was observed many times. The chain combines TRBV29-1 with TRBJ2-1, with TRBD1 matching over 11 bases. After removal of 2 bases from V and 0 bases from J, the junction contained 3 bases not matched to a gene. The CDR3 runs to 16 residues. Germline V gene data show CDR1 as SQVTM and CDR2 as ANQGSEA. Here the CDR3 reads CSVEPGTGGSYNEQFF. CDR3 in DNA: TGCAGCGTTGAACCGGGGACAGGGGGCTCCTACAATGAGCAGTTCTTC.

This clonotype was seen at least ten times. The chain is built from TRBV20-1 and TRBJ1-4; D is perhaps TRBD1 (5 bases). The CDR3 is 13 residues long. Germline CDR1 is DFQATT and CDR2 is SNEGSKA (reference sequence). The V end lost 5 bases, the J end lost 3 bases, and 10 bases lay between the germline ends. For the CDR3, the DNA is TGCAGTGCTTGGGGCAGAGCTAATGAAAAACTGTTTTTT. Its protein is CSAWGRANEKLFF.